The rows below give T cell receptor beta chains drawn from one sample of a study of cytomegalovirus exposure and HLA in healthy donors. Sequencing used immunoSEQ multiplex PCR; TCRdb keeps in-frame clones, though not all of them. The sample contains 150,000 to 180,000 clones, roughly three quarters of which appear only once. The specimen sequenced was PBMCs. These receptor sequences come from a man aged 25-45 years in good health and CMV-seropositive. Both conserved end residues are part of each CDR3. The D gene is left open where the match is weak. Part of the rows lack a size; the others show once, few, many or a class for expanded clones.

J gene,V gene,clone size,D gene,CDR3 protein,CDR3 DNA
TRBJ1-2,TRBV19,.,.,CASSIPGHPVPTNYGYTF,TGTGCCAGTAGTATTCCGGGACACCCGGTTCCCACTAACTATGGCTACACCTTC
TRBJ1-5,TRBV27,.,.,CASSSYNQPQHF,TGTGCCAGCAGTTCTTACAATCAGCCCCAGCATTTT
TRBJ2-7,TRBV2,.,TRBD2,CASRRGLAGVSPLYEQYF,TGTGCCAGCAGACGCGGACTAGCGGGAGTTTCCCCGCTCTACGAGCAGTACTTC
TRBJ2-1,TRBV4-1,.,.,CASSQNTDNEQFF,TGCGCCAGCAGCCAAAATACGGACAATGAGCAGTTCTTC
TRBJ2-1,TRBV28,few,TRBD1,CASRRGTGVYNEQFF,TGTGCCAGCAGACGCGGGACAGGGGTTTACAATGAGCAGTTCTTC
TRBJ1-2,TRBV18,.,.,CASSPPPGNRPLYGYTF,TGTGCCAGCTCACCACCCCCAGGGAACCGACCGCTCTATGGCTACACCTTC
TRBJ1-1,TRBV29-1,once,.,CSVVRDGAMNTEAFF,TGCAGCGTCGTCAGGGATGGGGCCATGAACACTGAAGCTTTCTTT
TRBJ2-2,TRBV5-1,few,TRBD1,CASTLRTGDTGELFF,TGCGCCAGCACCCTACGGACAGGGGACACCGGGGAGCTGTTTTTT
TRBJ2-5,TRBV2,.,.,CASSERGAGYF,TGTGCCAGCAGTGAACGGGGGGCCGGGTACTTC
TRBJ1-4,TRBV9,.,.,CASSVSPGSNEKLFF,TGTGCCAGCAGCGTATCCCCGGGTTCTAATGAAAAACTGTTTTTT
TRBJ2-1,TRBV27,.,TRBD1,CASSLTGQKYNEQFF,TGTGCCAGCAGTTTAACGGGACAGAAGTACAATGAGCAGTTCTTC
TRBJ2-7,TRBV6-5,.,.,CASSIDGTRDEQYF,TGTGCCAGCAGTATCGACGGGACACGTGACGAGCAGTACTTC
TRBJ2-2,TRBV7-9,.,.,CASRFGGVDTGELFF,TGTGCCAGCAGGTTCGGAGGGGTCGACACCGGGGAGCTGTTTTTT
TRBJ2-7,TRBV5-1,.,.,CASSLGNRVISYEQYF,TGCGCCAGCAGCTTGGGCAACAGAGTTATCTCCTACGAGCAGTACTTC
TRBJ2-1,TRBV7-2,few,.,CASSLTAGTYNEQFF,TGTGCCAGCAGCTTAACAGCGGGCACCTACAATGAGCAGTTCTTC
TRBJ1-4,TRBV4-1,few,.,CASSQAGQTRYEKLFF,TGCGCCAGCAGCCAGGCCGGACAGACCCGTTATGAAAAACTGTTTTTT
TRBJ2-1,TRBV9,.,TRBD2,CASSSETSGSHNEQFF,TGTGCCAGCAGCTCCGAGACTAGCGGGAGCCACAATGAGCAGTTCTTC
TRBJ2-7,TRBV2,.,TRBD1,CASSATGGRYEQYF,TGTGCCAGCAGCGCGACAGGGGGCAGGTACGAGCAGTACTTC
TRBJ2-2,TRBV12-5,.,TRBD2,CASGLGTSGSAGELFF,TGTGCTAGTGGTTTGGGGACTAGCGGGAGCGCCGGGGAGCTGTTTTTT
TRBJ2-1,TRBV6-4,.,TRBD2,CASSPGLGGDEQFF,TGTGCCAGCAGTCCGGGACTAGGAGGAGATGAGCAGTTCTTC
TRBJ1-1,TRBV7-8,once,TRBD1,CASSGQVNTEAFF,TGTGCCAGCAGCGGACAGGTGAACACTGAAGCTTTCTTT
TRBJ1-2,TRBV30,.,.,CAWSGGGYTF,TGTGCCTGGAGTGGGGGCGGCTACACCTTC
TRBJ2-6,TRBV7-6,once,.,CASSLGAVSGANVLTF,TGTGCCAGCAGCTTAGGTGCAGTCTCTGGGGCCAACGTCCTGACTTTC
TRBJ1-5,TRBV5-1,.,.,CASSLSPGGNQPQHF,TGCGCCAGCAGCTTGTCTCCCGGGGGGAATCAGCCCCAGCATTTT
TRBJ1-5,TRBV18,.,.,CASSPTAPYSNQPQHF,TGTGCCAGCTCACCGACAGCTCCTTATAGCAATCAGCCCCAGCATTTT
TRBJ2-2,TRBV7-3,.,TRBD2,CASNWGGSNTGELFF,TGTGCCAGCAATTGGGGGGGGTCGAACACCGGGGAGCTGTTTTTT
TRBJ2-5,TRBV6-5,.,.,CASSPMAQETQYF,TGTGCCAGCAGTCCCATGGCCCAAGAGACCCAGTACTTC
TRBJ1-4,TRBV6-5,.,.,CASTSGAVGNEKLFF,TGTGCCAGCACTTCAGGGGCGGTAGGGAATGAAAAACTGTTTTTT
TRBJ2-5,TRBV29-1,few,TRBD2,CSVDPGTSGSLPREQYF,TGCAGCGTTGATCCCGGGACTAGCGGGAGTCTCCCTAGGGAGCAGTACTTC
TRBJ2-3,TRBV19,.,TRBD2,CASSSGRWGMSSTDTQYF,TGTGCCAGTAGTAGCGGGAGGTGGGGTATGAGTAGCACAGATACGCAGTATTTT
TRBJ1-1,TRBV19,.,TRBD1,CASRRQGRNTEAFF,TGTGCCAGTAGGAGACAGGGCCGGAACACTGAAGCTTTCTTT
TRBJ2-7,TRBV4-3,.,.,CASSQTTGSSYEQYF,TGCGCCAGCAGCCAAACGACAGGTAGCTCCTACGAGCAGTACTTC
TRBJ1-1,TRBV5-1,once,.,CASSLDGSSNTEAFF,TGCGCCAGCAGCTTGGATGGTAGCTCGAACACTGAAGCTTTCTTT
TRBJ1-1,TRBV5-6,.,.,CASSFQASPTEAFF,TGTGCCAGCAGCTTTCAGGCAAGTCCCACTGAAGCTTTCTTT
TRBJ1-5,TRBV2,.,.,CASRAERVPGNQPQHF,TGTGCCAGCAGAGCCGAGAGGGTTCCTGGCAATCAGCCCCAGCATTTT
TRBJ1-1,TRBV7-3,.,TRBD1,CASSSVPGQGVAFF,TGTGCCAGCAGCTCCGTACCGGGACAGGGGGTAGCTTTCTTT
TRBJ2-7,TRBV12-5,.,.,CASGRPFYEQYF,TGTGCTAGTGGGCGGCCCTTTTACGAGCAGTACTTC
TRBJ1-5,TRBV18,.,TRBD1,CASSPGQVVDNQPQHF,TGTGCCAGCTCACCTGGACAGGTGGTGGACAATCAGCCCCAGCATTTT
TRBJ2-1,TRBV5-4,.,TRBD1,CASSLVTRTGSGNEQFF,TGTGCCAGCAGCTTGGTTACCAGGACAGGGTCAGGCAATGAGCAGTTCTTC
TRBJ1-5,TRBV7-2,.,.,CASSSGPVGSQPQHF,TGTGCCAGCAGCTCAGGGCCCGTCGGAAGCCAGCCCCAGCATTTT
TRBJ2-2,TRBV9,.,.,CASSRGGGELFF,TGTGCCAGCTCCAGGGGTGGCGGGGAGCTGTTTTTT
TRBJ1-2,TRBV5-4,few,.,CASSPGHDGYTF,TGTGCCAGCAGCCCTGGACACGACGGCTACACCTTC
TRBJ2-7,TRBV27,.,TRBD1,CASSETGTGTYEQYF,TGTGCCAGCAGTGAGACCGGGACAGGGACCTACGAGCAGTACTTC
TRBJ1-1,TRBV25-1,.,.,CASSEDRSPGTEAFF,TGTGCCAGCAGTGAGGACAGATCCCCGGGCACTGAAGCTTTCTTT
TRBJ1-1,TRBV4-3,.,.,CASSAEGWNTEAFF,TGCGCCAGCAGCGCGGAGGGTTGGAACACTGAAGCTTTCTTT
TRBJ1-1,TRBV19,.,.,CASSMGGGGHTEAFF,TGTGCCAGTAGTATGGGTGGGGGGGGCCACACTGAAGCTTTCTTT
TRBJ1-3,TRBV27,.,TRBD1,CASSVSRGSGNTIYF,TGTGCCAGCAGTGTTTCCAGGGGGTCCGGAAACACCATATATTTT
TRBJ1-1,TRBV5-8,few,.,CASSLAFGGVNTEAFF,TGTGCCAGCAGCTTGGCCTTTGGGGGGGTAAACACTGAAGCTTTCTTT
TRBJ2-3,TRBV10-3,.,TRBD2,CAISDLAGTSTDTQYF,TGTGCCATCAGTGACCTAGCGGGTACTAGCACAGATACGCAGTATTTT
TRBJ1-5,TRBV15,.,TRBD1,CATSRDEGAGQPQHF,TGTGCCACCAGCAGAGATGAGGGGGCGGGTCAGCCCCAGCATTTT
TRBJ2-3,TRBV4-2,.,TRBD2,CASSQDILAGGPTDTQYF,TGTGCCAGCAGCCAAGACATCCTAGCGGGGGGCCCCACAGATACGCAGTATTTT
TRBJ1-3,TRBV6-5,.,.,CASSYSGGGNTIYF,TGTGCCAGCAGTTACTCGGGGGGTGGAAACACCATATATTTT
TRBJ1-5,TRBV7-8,.,TRBD1,CASSLGTGRVGQPQHF,TGTGCCAGCAGCTTAGGGACAGGACGTGTCGGTCAGCCCCAGCATTTT
TRBJ1-2,TRBV10-1,.,TRBD1,CANEDRGTVTF,TGCGCCAACGAGGACAGGGGCACGGTTACCTTC
TRBJ1-3,TRBV30,.,.,CAWKLSGNTIYF,TGTGCCTGGAAGCTCTCTGGAAACACCATATATTTT
TRBJ2-7,TRBV28,.,TRBD2,CASNAQRGTYEQYF,TGTGCCAGCAACGCCCAGCGGGGCACCTACGAGCAGTACTTC